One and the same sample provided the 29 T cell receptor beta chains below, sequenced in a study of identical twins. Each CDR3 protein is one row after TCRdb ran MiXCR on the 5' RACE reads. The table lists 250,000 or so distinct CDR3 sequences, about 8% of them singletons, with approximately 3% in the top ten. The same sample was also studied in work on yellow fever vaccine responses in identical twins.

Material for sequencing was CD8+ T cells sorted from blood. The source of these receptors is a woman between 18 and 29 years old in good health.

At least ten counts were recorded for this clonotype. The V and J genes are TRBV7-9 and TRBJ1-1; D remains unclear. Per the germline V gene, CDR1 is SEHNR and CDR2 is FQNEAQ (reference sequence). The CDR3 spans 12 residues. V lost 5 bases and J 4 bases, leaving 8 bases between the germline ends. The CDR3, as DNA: TGTGCCAGCAGCCCTGTCGGCACTGAAGCTTTCTTT. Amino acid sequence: CASSPVGTEAFF.

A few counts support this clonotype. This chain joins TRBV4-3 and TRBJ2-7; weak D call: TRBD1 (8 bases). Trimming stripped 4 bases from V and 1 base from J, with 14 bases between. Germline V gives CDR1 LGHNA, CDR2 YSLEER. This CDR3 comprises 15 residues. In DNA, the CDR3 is TGCGCCAGCAGCCCGTTACAGGGGGGGTCCTACGAGCAGTACTTC. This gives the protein CASSPLQGGSYEQYF.

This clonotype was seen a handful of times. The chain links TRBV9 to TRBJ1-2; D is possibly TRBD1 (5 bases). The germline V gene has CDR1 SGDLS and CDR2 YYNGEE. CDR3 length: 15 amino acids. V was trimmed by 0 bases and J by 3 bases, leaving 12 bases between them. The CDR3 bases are TGTGCCAGCAGCGTAGAGGCAGGGACTTACTATGGCTACACCTTC. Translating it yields CASSVEAGTYYGYTF. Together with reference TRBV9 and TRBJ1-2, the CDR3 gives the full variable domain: DSGVTQTPKHLITATGQRVTLRCSPRSGDLSVYWYQQSLDQGLQFLIQYYNGEERAKGNILERFSAQQFPDLHSELNLSSLELGDSALYFCASSVEAGTYYGYTFGSGTRLTVV.

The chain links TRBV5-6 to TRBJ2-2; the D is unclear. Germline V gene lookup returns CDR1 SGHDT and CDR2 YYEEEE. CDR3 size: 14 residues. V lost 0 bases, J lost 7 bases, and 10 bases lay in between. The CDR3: CASSLGTGFGELFF. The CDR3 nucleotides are TGTGCCAGCAGCTTGGGAACCGGTTTCGGGGAGCTGTTTTTT.

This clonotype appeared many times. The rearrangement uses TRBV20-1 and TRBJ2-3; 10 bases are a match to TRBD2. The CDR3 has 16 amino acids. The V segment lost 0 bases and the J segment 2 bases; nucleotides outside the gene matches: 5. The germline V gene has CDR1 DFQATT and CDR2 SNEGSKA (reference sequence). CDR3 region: CSARDPTSGDTDTQYF. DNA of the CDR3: TGCAGTGCTAGAGATCCTACTAGCGGGGACACAGATACGCAGTATTTT.

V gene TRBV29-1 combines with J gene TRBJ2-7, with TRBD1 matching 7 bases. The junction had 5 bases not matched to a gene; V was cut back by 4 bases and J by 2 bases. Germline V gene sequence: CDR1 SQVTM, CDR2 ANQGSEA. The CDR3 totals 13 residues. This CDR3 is CSVVVGQTYEQYF. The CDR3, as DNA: TGCAGCGTTGTTGTGGGACAGACCTACGAGCAGTACTTC.

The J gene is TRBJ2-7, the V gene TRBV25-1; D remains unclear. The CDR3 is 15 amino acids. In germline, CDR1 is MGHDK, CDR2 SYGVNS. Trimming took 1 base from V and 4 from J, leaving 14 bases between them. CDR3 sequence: CASSELVGNHYEQYF. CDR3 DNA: TGTGCCAGCAGTGAATTGGTAGGAAACCATTACGAGCAGTACTTC.

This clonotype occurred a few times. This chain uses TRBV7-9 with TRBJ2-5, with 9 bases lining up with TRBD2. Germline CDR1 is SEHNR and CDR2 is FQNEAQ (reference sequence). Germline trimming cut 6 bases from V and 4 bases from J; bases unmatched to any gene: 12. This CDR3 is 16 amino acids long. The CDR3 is CASRGGIAGVGETQYF. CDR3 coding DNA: TGTGCCAGCAGAGGAGGGATAGCGGGAGTGGGAGAGACCCAGTACTTC.

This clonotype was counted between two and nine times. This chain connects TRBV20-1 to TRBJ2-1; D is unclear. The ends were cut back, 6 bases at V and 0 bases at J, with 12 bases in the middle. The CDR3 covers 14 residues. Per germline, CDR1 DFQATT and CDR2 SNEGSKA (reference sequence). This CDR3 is CSALRPDSYNEQFF. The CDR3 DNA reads TGCAGTGCACTCCGACCCGACTCCTACAATGAGCAGTTCTTC.

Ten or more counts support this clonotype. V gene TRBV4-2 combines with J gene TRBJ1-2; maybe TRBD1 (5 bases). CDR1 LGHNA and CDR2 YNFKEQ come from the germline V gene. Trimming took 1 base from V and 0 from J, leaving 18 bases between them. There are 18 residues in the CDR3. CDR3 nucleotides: TGTGCCAGCAGCCAAGGAACCGGGACGGAATCAGCTAACTATGGCTACACCTTC. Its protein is CASSQGTGTESANYGYTF.

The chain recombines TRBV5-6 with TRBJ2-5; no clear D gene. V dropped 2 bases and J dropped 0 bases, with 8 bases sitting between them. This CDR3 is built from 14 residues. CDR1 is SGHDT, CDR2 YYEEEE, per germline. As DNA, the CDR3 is TGTGCCAGCAGCTTCACGGCGTACCAAGAGACCCAGTACTTC. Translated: CASSFTAYQETQYF.

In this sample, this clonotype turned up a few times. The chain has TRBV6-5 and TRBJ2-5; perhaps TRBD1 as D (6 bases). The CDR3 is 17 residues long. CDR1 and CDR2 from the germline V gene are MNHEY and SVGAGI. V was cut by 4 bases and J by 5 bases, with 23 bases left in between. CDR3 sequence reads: CASSLTAGATPGETQYF. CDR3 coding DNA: TGTGCCAGCAGTTTGACCGCAGGGGCTACGCCGGGTGAGACCCAGTACTTC.

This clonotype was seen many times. CDR3 coding DNA: TGTGCCAGCAGCTTGGCTGCTAGGGGGACCCAGTACTTC. It yields the protein CASSLAARGTQYF. This chain uses TRBV7-3 with TRBJ2-5, with a possible D match to TRBD1 (5 bases). Germline values: CDR1 SGHTA, CDR2 FQGTGA. The CDR3 loop spans 13 amino acids. V lost 3 bases and J 7 bases, leaving 12 bases between the germline ends.

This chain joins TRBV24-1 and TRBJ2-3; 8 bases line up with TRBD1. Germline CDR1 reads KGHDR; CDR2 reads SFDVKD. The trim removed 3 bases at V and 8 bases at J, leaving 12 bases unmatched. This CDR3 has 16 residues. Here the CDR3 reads CATSDPPWTGRTTQYF. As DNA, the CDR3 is TGTGCCACCAGTGATCCACCCTGGACAGGGAGGACTACGCAGTATTTT.

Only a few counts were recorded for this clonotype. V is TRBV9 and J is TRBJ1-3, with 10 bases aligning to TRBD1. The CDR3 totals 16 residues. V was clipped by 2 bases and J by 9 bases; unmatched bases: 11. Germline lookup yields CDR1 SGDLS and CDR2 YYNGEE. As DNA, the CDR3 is TGTGCCAGCAGCGTCGCTGAGGGACAGGGGTGGAGCACCATATATTTT. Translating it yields CASSVAEGQGWSTIYF.

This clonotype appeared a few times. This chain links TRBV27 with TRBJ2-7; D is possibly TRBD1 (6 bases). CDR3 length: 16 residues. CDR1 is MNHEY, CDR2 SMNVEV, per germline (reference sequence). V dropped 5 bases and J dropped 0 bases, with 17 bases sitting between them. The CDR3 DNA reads TGTGCCAGCAGTGAGAGCCGGGACACCCTCTCCTACGAGCAGTACTTC. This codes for CASSESRDTLSYEQYF.

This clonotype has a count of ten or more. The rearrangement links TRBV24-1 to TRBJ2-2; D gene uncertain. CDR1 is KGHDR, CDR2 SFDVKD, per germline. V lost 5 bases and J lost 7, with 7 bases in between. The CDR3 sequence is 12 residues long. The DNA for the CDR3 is TGTGCCACCAGTGTGCAGGACGGGGAGCTGTTTTTT. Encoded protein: CATSVQDGELFF.

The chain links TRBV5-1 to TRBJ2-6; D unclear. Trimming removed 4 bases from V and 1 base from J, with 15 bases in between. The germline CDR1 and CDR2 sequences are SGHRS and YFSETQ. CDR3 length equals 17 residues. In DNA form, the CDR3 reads TGCGCCAGCAGCCATGATTGGTGGGAATCTGGGGCCAACGTCCTGACTTTC. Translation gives CASSHDWWESGANVLTF.

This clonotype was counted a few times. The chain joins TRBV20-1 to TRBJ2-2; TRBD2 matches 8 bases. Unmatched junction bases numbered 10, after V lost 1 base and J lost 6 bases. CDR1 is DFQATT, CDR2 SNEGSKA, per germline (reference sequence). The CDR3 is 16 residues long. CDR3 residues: CSARGGQREYAGELFF. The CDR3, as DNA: TGCAGTGCTAGAGGAGGCCAGCGGGAGTACGCCGGGGAGCTGTTTTTT.

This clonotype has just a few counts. CDR3 region: CAISELGIAQETQYF. The CDR3 DNA sequence: TGTGCCATCAGTGAGCTGGGGATAGCCCAAGAGACCCAGTACTTC. The rearrangement joins TRBV10-3 to TRBJ2-5; D call uncertain. CDR3 length: 15 amino acids. V lost 2 bases and J lost 1, with 11 bases in between. The V gene's germline CDR1 is ENHRY and CDR2 SYGVKD.

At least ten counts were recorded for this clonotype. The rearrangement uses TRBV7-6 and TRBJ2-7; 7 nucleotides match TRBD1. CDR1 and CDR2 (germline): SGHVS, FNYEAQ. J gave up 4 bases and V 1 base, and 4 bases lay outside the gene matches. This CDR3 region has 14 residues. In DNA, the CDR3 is TGTGCCAGCAGCTTAGGAGGGACAGAGTACGAGCAGTACTTC. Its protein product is CASSLGGTEYEQYF.

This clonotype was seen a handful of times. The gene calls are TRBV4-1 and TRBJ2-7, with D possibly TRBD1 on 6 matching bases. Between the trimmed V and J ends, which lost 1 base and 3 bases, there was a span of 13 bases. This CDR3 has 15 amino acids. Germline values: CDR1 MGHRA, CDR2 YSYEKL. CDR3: CASSQAPGQNYEQYF. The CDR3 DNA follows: TGCGCCAGCAGCCAAGCCCCGGGACAAAACTACGAGCAGTACTTC.

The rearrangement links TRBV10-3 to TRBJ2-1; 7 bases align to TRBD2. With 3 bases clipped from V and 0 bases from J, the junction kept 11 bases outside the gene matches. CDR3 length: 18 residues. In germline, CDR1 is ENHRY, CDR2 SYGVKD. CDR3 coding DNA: TGTGCCATCAGTGACCCCGGGGAGGGGTCCTACTCCTACAATGAGCAGTTCTTC. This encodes CAISDPGEGSYSYNEQFF.

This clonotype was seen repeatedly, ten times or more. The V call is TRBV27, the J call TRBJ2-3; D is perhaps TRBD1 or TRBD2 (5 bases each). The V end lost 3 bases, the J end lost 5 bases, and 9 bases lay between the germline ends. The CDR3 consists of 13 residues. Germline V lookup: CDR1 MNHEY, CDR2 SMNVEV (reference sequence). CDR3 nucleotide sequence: TGTGCCAGCAGTTTGACAGAGGGAGATACGCAGTATTTT. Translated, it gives CASSLTEGDTQYF.

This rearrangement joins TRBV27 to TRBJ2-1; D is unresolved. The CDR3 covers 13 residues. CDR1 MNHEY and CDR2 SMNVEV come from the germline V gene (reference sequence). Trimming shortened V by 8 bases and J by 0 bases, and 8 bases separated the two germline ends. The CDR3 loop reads CASGLGSYNEQFF. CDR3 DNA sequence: TGTGCCAGCGGATTGGGCTCCTACAATGAGCAGTTCTTC.

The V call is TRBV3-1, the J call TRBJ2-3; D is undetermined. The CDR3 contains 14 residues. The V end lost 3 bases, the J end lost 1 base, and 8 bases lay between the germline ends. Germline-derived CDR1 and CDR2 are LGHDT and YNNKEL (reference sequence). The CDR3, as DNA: TGTGCCAGCAGCCAGGAGCTCGGCACAGATACGCAGTATTTT. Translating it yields CASSQELGTDTQYF.

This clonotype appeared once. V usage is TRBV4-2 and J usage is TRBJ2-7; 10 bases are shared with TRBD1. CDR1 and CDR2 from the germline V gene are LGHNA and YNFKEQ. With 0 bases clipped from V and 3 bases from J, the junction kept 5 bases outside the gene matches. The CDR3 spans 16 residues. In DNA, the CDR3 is TGTGCCAGCAGCCAAGATTCGGGACAGGGGCGCTACGAGCAGTACTTC. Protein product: CASSQDSGQGRYEQYF.

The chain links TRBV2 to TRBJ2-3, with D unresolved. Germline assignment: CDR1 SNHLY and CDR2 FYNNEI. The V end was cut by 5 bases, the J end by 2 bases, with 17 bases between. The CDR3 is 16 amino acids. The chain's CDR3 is CASSFSYRDITDTQYF. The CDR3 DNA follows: TGTGCCAGCAGTTTTAGTTACCGCGACATCACAGATACGCAGTATTTT.

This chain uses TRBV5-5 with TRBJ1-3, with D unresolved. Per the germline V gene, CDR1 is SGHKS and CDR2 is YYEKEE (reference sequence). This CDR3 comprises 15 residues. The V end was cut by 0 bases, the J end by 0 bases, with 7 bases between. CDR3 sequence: CASSLEQLSGNTIYF. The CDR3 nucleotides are TGTGCCAGCAGCTTGGAGCAGCTCTCTGGAAACACCATATATTTT.